The TCR beta chain under discussion was sequenced for a study of T cell clonality in common variable immunodeficiency. Ten or more counts support this clone. Antigen unknown. The read finishes 3 residues shy of the CDR3 end, and the germline J gene is used to complete it. Equal genomic DNA amounts from CVID and control samples were sequenced. Sequencing used immunoSEQ multiplex PCR; TCRdb keeps in-frame clones, though not all of them. The sample contains approximately 57,000 clones, none of them singletons. Donors gave roughly 5 to 8 ml heparinized peripheral whole blood. From germline, CDR1 is WNHNN and CDR2 SYGVQD (reference sequence). This CDR3 spans 15 amino acids. The V and J ends lost 2 bases and 3 bases respectively, with 10 bases between them. General study findings and limits: Shared TCRbeta clones were fewer between CVID subjects than controls. What drives increased CVID clonality needs T cell subpopulation sequencing.

The genes are TRBV10-1 and TRBJ1-4, with no clear D. This clonotype originated in a person aged 18 to 69 in good health. Sequencing input: peripheral blood mononuclear cells. Partial CDR3 DNA: TGCGCCAGCAGTGAGGGGGTAGCGGCTAATGAAAAA. This translates into CASSEGVAANEK. The entire CDR3 protein is CASSEGVAANEKLFF.